The entry below describes one T cell receptor (beta chain). Its antigen is still unknown. Trimming removed 7 bases at V and 7 bases at J, with 20 bases between. Per germline, CDR1 SGHTA and CDR2 FQGNSA. CDR3 length: 14 residues. The data were taken from a study of siplizumab effects on memory and regulatory T cells. Overall study results and limits: Under siplizumab, alloreactive sequences traced to unstimulated CD4+ memory cells were significantly reduced. Proliferating CD4+ or CD8+ clones, roughly 80-96% of them, lacked an assignable naive or memory phenotype.

Profiled with immunoSEQ multiplex PCR; TCRdb holds only in-frame clones, not every one. Among about 120,000 clones listed, over 85% were seen once. The receptor was derived from a human donor in good health. Sequenced sample: non-Treg CD4+ T cells sorted from blood. J is TRBJ2-7 and V is TRBV7-2; no reliable D call. CDR3 residues: CASIPDPGMGEQYF. The CDR3 nucleotides read TGTGCCAGCATCCCCGACCCGGGCATGGGGGAGCAGTACTTC.